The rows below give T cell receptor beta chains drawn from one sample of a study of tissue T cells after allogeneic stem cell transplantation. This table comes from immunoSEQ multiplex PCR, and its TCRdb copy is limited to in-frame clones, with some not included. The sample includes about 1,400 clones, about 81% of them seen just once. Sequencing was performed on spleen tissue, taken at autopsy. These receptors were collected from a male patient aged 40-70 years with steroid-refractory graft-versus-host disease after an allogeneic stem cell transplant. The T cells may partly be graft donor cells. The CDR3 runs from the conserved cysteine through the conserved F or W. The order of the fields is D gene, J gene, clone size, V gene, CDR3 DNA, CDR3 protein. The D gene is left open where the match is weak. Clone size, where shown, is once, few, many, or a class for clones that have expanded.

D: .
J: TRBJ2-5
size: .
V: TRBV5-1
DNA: TGCGCCAGCAGCTTGGGAGGGGGCCAGTACTTC
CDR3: CASSLGGGQYF

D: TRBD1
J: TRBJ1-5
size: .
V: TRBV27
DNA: TGTGCCAGCAGCCCCAGGGGGCTCCATCAGCCCCAGCATTTT
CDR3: CASSPRGLHQPQHF

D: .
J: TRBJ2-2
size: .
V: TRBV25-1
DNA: TGTGCCAGCAGGACCCCGAACACCGGGGAGCTGTTTTTT
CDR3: CASRTPNTGELFF

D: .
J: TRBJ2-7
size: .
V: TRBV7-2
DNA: TGTGCCAGCAGAACCTCCGACGGACCCTACGAGCAGTACTTC
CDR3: CASRTSDGPYEQYF

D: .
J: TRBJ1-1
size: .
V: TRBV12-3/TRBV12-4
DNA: TGTGCCAGCAGTCCCCCGGCTTTCTTT
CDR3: CASSPPAFF

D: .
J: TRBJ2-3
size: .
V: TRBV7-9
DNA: TGTGCCAGCAGCTTAGAATCAGGGGCTCTCACAGATACGCAGTATTTT
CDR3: CASSLESGALTDTQYF

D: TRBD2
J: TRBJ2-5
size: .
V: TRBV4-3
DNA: TGCGCCAGCAGCCAAGACCGGGGGGGCCCCCAGGAGACCCAGTACTTC
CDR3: CASSQDRGGPQETQYF

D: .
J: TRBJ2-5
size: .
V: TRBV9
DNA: TGTGCCAGCAGCCCCCGCCTGGGGGAGACCCAGTACTTC
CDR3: CASSPRLGETQYF

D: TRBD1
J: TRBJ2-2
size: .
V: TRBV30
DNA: TGTGCCTGGAGGCCCCGGGACAGCAACACCGGGGAGCTGTTTTTT
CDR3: CAWRPRDSNTGELFF

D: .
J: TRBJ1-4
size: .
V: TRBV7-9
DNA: TGTGCCAGCAGCTTAGTTCGAGGGGAAAAACTGTTTTTT
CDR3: CASSLVRGEKLFF

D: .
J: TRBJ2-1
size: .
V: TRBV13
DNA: TGTGCCAGCAGCCTATCTAGCGCCTCCTACAATGAGCAGTTCTTC
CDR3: CASSLSSASYNEQFF

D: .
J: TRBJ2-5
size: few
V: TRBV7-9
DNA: TGTGCCAGCAGCTTAGTGGATGGCCAAGAGACCCAGTACTTC
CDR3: CASSLVDGQETQYF

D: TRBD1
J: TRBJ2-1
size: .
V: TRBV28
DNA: TGTGCCAGCACCTTGACAGGGTTTAACAATGAGCAGTTCTTC
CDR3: CASTLTGFNNEQFF

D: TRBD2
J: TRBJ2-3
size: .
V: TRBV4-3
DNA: TGCGCCAGCAGCCTACGTAGCGGGGGCCTCACAGATACGCAGTATTTT
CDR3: CASSLRSGGLTDTQYF

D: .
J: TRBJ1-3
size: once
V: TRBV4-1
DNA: TGCGCCAGCAGCCAAGATGGGGGGGCGCATGGAAACACCATATATTTT
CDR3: CASSQDGGAHGNTIYF

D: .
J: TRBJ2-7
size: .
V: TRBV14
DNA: TGTGCCAGCGGGCCAGCCTACGAGCAGTACTTC
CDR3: CASGPAYEQYF

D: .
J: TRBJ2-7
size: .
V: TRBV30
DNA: TGTGCCTGGAGGGAGGGTCGATACGAGCAGTACTTC
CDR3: CAWREGRYEQYF

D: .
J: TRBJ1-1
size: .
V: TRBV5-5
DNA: TGTGCCAGCAGCTTGTCGGGTAGGGCAATGGCTGAAGCTTTCTTT
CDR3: CASSLSGRAMAEAFF

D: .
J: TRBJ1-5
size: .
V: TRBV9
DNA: TGTGCCAGCAGCGCTTCGGGGGGCTACAATCAGCCCCAGCATTTT
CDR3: CASSASGGYNQPQHF

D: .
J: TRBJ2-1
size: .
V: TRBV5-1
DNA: TGCGCCAGCAATCAGCTTATGGGGGATGAGCAGTTCTTC
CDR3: CASNQLMGDEQFF

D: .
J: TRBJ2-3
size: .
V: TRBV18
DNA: TGTGCCAGCTCACAACAGTTTAGCACAGATACGCAGTATTTT
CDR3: CASSQQFSTDTQYF

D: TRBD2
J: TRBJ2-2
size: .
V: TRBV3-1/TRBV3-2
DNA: TGTGCCAGCAGCCCTCGACTAGCGGGGGCAACGAACACCGGGGAGCTGTTTTTT
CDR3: CASSPRLAGATNTGELFF

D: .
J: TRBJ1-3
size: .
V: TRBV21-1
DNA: TGTGCCAGCAGCAAAGCGACGGTGCCGGACGGAAACACCATATATTTT
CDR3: CASSKATVPDGNTIYF

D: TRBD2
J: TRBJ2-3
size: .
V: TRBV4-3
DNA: TGCGCCAGCAGCCAAAACCTAGCGGGTTCCACAGATACGCAGTATTTT
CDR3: CASSQNLAGSTDTQYF

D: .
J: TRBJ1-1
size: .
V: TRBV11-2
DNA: TGTGCCAGCAGCCTCCTGCCGGGAGAAGCTTTCTTT
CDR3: CASSLLPGEAFF

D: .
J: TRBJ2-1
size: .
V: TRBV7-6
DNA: TGTGCCAGCAGCTTAGAAGGAGATCTCTACAATGAGCAGTTCTTC
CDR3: CASSLEGDLYNEQFF

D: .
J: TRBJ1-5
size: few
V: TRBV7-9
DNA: TGTGCCAGCAGCTTAGGATTCGGGGGCAATCAGCCCCAGCATTTT
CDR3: CASSLGFGGNQPQHF

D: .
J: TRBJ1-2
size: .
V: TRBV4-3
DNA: TGCGCCAGCAGCCAAGAATCGGGGGGCGGATATACTAACTATGGCTACACCTTC
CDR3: CASSQESGGGYTNYGYTF

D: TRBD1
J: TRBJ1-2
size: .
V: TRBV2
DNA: TGTGCCAGCAGGCCAGGGGGCAGCTATGGCTACACCTTC
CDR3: CASRPGGSYGYTF

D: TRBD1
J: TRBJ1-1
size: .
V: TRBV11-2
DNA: TGTGCCAGCAGCTTAGGTGACAGGGGCTACGCTGAAGCTTTCTTT
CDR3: CASSLGDRGYAEAFF

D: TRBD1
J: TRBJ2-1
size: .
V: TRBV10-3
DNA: TGTGCCATCAGTGAGACAGGGGGCGCCTACAATGAGCAGTTCTTC
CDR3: CAISETGGAYNEQFF

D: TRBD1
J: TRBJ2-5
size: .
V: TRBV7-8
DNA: TGTGCCAGCAGCTTAGTCAGGGGGACAGGGGCCTCGGAGACCCAGTACTTC
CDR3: CASSLVRGTGASETQYF

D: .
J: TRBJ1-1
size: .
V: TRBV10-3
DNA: TGTGCCATCAGTGAGTCGGAATTGACAGTAGGCACTGAAGCTTTCTTT
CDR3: CAISESELTVGTEAFF

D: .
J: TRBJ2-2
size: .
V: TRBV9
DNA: TGTGCCAGCAGCGTAGAGGTTAGGGCAAACGCGAACACCGGGGAGCTGTTTTTT
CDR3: CASSVEVRANANTGELFF

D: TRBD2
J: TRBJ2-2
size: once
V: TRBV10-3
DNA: TGTGCCATCAGTGATCTCCCGGGACTAGCGGGGGGGCCGTACACCGGGGAGCTGTTTTTT
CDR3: CAISDLPGLAGGPYTGELFF

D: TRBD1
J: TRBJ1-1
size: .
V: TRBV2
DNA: TGTGCCAGCAGCGACAGGGCGGTAAACACTGAAGCTTTCTTT
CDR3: CASSDRAVNTEAFF

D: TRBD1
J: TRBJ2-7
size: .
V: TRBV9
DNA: TGTGCCAGCAGCGAGACAGGGGTAGATTTCTACGAGCAGTACTTC
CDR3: CASSETGVDFYEQYF

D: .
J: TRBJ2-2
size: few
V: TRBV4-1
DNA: TGCGCCAGCAGCCAAGACAGGGGCACCGGGGAGCTGTTTTTT
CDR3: CASSQDRGTGELFF

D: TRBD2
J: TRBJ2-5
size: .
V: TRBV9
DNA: TGTGCCAGCAGCACCGGACTAGCGGGGGCGGAGACCCAGTACTTC
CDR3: CASSTGLAGAETQYF

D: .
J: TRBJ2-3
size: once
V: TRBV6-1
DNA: TGTGCCAGCAGTGAATTCGCCGTCCCCACAGATACGCAGTATTTT
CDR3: CASSEFAVPTDTQYF

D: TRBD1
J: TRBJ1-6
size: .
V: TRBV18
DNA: TGTGCCAGCTCACGGGGACAGTCCGAAAATTCACCCCTCCACTTT
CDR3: CASSRGQSENSPLHF

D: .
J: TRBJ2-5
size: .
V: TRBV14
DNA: TGTGCCAGCAGCAAGAATCAGGGGGAGACCCAGTACTTC
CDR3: CASSKNQGETQYF

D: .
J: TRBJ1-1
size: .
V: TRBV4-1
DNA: TGCGCCAGCAGCCAAGAAGAGTTACGGGCAGCTGAAGCTTTCTTT
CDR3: CASSQEELRAAEAFF

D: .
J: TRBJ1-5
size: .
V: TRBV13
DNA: TGTGCCAGCAGCCGTTCGAGGGGCGTTTATAGCAATCAGCCCCAGCATTTT
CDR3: CASSRSRGVYSNQPQHF

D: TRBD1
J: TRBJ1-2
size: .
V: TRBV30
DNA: TGTGCCTGGAGTGGGACAGGGGTGTTCTATGGCTACACCTTC
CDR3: CAWSGTGVFYGYTF

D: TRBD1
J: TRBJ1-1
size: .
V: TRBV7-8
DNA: TGTGCCAGCATCGATGGACAGGGTTTGAACACTGAAGCTTTCTTT
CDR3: CASIDGQGLNTEAFF

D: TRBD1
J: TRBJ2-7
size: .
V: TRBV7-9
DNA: TGTGCCTTAGACAGGGAAGGTTACGAGCAGTACTTC
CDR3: CALDREGYEQYF

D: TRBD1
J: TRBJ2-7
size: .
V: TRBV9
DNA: TGTGCCAGCAGCGTAGCGGGACAGAGTTACTCCTACGAGCAGTACTTC
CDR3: CASSVAGQSYSYEQYF

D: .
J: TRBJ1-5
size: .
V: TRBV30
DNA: TGTGCCTGGAGTTTGGGAGGGGATGGGTTTAGCAATCAGCCCCAGCATTTT
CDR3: CAWSLGGDGFSNQPQHF

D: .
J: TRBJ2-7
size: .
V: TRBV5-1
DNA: TGCGCCAGCAGCTTAGCAGAAACTCGCGAGCAGTACTTC
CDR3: CASSLAETREQYF

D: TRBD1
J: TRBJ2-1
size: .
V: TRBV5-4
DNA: TGTGCCAGCAGCCTAACAGGGGGCAATGAGCAGTTCTTC
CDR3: CASSLTGGNEQFF

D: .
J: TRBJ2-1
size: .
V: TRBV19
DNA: TGTGCCAGTAGTATCGGCCAACCCCAGTTCTTC
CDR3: CASSIGQPQFF

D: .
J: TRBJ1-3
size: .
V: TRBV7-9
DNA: TGTGCCAGCAGCTTAATGAGCCTCCGCTCTGGAAACACCATATATTTT
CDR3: CASSLMSLRSGNTIYF

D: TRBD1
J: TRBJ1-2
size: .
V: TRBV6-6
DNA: TGTGCCAGCAGTGACTGGGACAGGGGGAGAAATGGCTACACCTTC
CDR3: CASSDWDRGRNGYTF

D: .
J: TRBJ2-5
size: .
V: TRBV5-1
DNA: TGCGCCAGCAGCTTACTCGCCCTACAAGAGACCCAGTACTTC
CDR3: CASSLLALQETQYF

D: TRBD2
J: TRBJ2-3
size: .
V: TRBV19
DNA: TGTGCCAGTAGTACCGGACTAGCGGCTTACACAGATACGCAGTATTTT
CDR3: CASSTGLAAYTDTQYF

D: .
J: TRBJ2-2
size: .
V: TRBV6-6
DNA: TGTGCCAGCGGGCAGGTATACACCGGGGAGCTGTTTTTT
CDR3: CASGQVYTGELFF

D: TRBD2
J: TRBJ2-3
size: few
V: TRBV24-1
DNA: TGTGCCACCGCAGGACTAGCGGGTTCTTTTACAGATACGCAGTATTTT
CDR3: CATAGLAGSFTDTQYF

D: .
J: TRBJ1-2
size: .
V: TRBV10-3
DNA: TGTGCCATCAGTGAGTCAACTATGGATTTTGGGTATGGCTACACCTTC
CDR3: CAISESTMDFGYGYTF

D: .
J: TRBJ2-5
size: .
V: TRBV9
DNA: TGTGCCAGCAGCGTAGAAGTCAGGGGAGAGACCCAGTACTTC
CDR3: CASSVEVRGETQYF